This T cell receptor (beta chain) comes out of a study of cytomegalovirus exposure and HLA in healthy donors. As for the study in general: It was reported in a later analysis that the same platform had been used for the roughly 130 validation repertoires as for the 666 first-cohort repertoires. General study findings and limits: Investigators reported some 150 TCR beta chains as tied to cytomegalovirus.

The method was immunoSEQ multiplex PCR; TCRdb's version includes in-frame clones alone and lacks a portion of them. The sample carries 150,000 to 200,000 clones, approximately 86% recorded once. With regard to this clone: Its antigen is unidentified.

V gave up 9 bases and J gave up 4 bases; unmatched junction bases: 8. This CDR3 contains 15 residues. The V gene's germline CDR1 is MNHEY and CDR2 SMNVEV (reference sequence). Material: PBMCs. The chain carries TRBV27 and TRBJ2-3; 12 bases align to TRBD2. This clonotype was obtained from a woman younger than 35 in good health and CMV-seronegative. CDR3 sequence (DNA): TGTGCCAGTCAAACTAGCGGGGGGATTGCAGATACGCAGTATTTT. As protein: CASQTSGGIADTQYF.